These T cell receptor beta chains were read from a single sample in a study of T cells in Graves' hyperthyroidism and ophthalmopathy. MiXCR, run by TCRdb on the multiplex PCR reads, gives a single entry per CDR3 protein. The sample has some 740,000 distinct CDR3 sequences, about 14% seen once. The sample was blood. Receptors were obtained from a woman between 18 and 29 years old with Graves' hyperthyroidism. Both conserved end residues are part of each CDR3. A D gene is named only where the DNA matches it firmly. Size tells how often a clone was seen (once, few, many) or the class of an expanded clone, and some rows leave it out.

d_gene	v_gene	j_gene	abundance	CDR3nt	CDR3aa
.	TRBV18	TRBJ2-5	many	TGTGCCAGCTCACCACGAGGGAGAGGGGAGACCCAGTACTTC	CASSPRGRGETQYF
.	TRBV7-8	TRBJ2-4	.	TGTGCCAGCAGCTCCGGTGGGGGGCTGGCCAAAAACATTCAGTACTTC	CASSSGGGLAKNIQYF
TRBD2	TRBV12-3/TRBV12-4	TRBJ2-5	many	TGTGCCAGCAGTTTCGGGAGAACTAGCGGGAGACTTGCGGCGCAAGAGACCCAGTACTTC	CASSFGRTSGRLAAQETQYF
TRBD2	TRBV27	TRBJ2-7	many	TGTGCCAGCAGTTTAGCCTACCCTCAGCGGGGGAGCTCCTACGAGCAGTACTTC	CASSLAYPQRGSSYEQYF
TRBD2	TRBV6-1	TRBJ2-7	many	TGTGCCTCAGGGCCGGGGGGGGACTACGAGCAGTACTTC	CASGPGGDYEQYF
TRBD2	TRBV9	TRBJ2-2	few	TGTGCCAGCAGCGTATCCAGACTAGCGTCGAACACCGGGGAGCTGTTTTTT	CASSVSRLASNTGELFF
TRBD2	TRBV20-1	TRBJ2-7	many	TGCAGTGCTAGGACTAGCGGGAGAGCCTACGAGCAGTACTTC	CSARTSGRAYEQYF
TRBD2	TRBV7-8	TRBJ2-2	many	TGTGCCAGCAGCTCCGGACTAGCGGGGGCCTCGAACACCGGGGAGCTGTTTTTT	CASSSGLAGASNTGELFF
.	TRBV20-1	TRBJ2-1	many	TGCAGTGCTAGAGATTTCATCGGGCCCCACAATGAGCAGTTCTTC	CSARDFIGPHNEQFF
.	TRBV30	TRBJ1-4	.	TGTGCCTGGAGTGGAGGGGGGTCGAATGAAAAACTGTTTTTT	CAWSGGGSNEKLFF
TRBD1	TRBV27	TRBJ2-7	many	TGTGCCAGCAGTCTCCTGACAGGGAAAATTTACGAGCAGTACTTC	CASSLLTGKIYEQYF
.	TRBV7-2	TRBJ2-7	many	TGTGCCAGCAGCTTAGAGGAAGGGAGCGGCTACGAGCAGTACTTC	CASSLEEGSGYEQYF
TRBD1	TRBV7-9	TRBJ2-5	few	TGTGCCAGCAGCACGACAGGGAACCCAAAGGAAAGTTTCCATGGGGATGCCCAGTACTTC	CASSTTGNPKESFHGDAQYF
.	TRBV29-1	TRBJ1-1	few	TGCAGCCCCGGCGAGGGGGTGAACACTGAAGCTTTCTTT	CSPGEGVNTEAFF
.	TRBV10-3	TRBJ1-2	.	TGTGCCATCAGTGAGGTCCGGGACACAAACTATGGCTACACCTTC	CAISEVRDTNYGYTF
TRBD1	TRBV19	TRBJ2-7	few	TGTGCCAGTAGTATGTCTCGGACAGGGTTGGACGAGCAGTACTTC	CASSMSRTGLDEQYF
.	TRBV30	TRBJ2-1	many	TGTGCCTGGAGTGTATTTCTCTACAATGAGCAGTTCTTC	CAWSVFLYNEQFF
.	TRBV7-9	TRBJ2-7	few	TGTGCCAGCAGCTCAAGAGACGGACTTGAGAATTCCTACGAGCAGTACTTC	CASSSRDGLENSYEQYF
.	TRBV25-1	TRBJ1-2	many	TGTGCCAGCAGTGAACCACCAGGGACTAGTGGCTACACCTTC	CASSEPPGTSGYTF
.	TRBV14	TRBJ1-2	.	TGTGCCAGCAGCCAAGATAATTGGGCCCAGCCTGGCTACACCTTC	CASSQDNWAQPGYTF
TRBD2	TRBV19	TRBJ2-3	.	TGTGCCAGTAGTTATGGACTAGCCCGGGGTGCAGATACGCAGTATTTT	CASSYGLARGADTQYF
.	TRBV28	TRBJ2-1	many	TGTGCCAGCAGCCTTCAGAGGATCTACAATGAGCAGTTCTTC	CASSLQRIYNEQFF
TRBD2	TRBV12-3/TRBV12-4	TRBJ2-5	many	TGTGCCAGCAGCGCGGCTACTAGCGGGGGGGGGGAGACCCAGTACTTC	CASSAATSGGGETQYF
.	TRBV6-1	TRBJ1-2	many	TGTGCCAGCAGTCCTCGGGCAGGGAACTATGGCTACACCTTC	CASSPRAGNYGYTF